The 29 T cell receptor beta chains listed next were all sequenced from one sample in a study of early T cells in non-severe SARS-CoV-2 infection. Using its own MiXCR run on the 5' RACE reads, TCRdb lists one record per CDR3 protein. The sample lists approximately 38,000 distinct CDR3 sequences; 4% to 5% were seen once. The sample was whole blood. These receptors all stem from an adult who was a healthcare worker with PCR-confirmed SARS-CoV-2 infection or an uninfected control (not recorded which).

This clonotype has ten or more counts. J is TRBJ2-2 and V is TRBV28, with no clear D. The germline V gene has CDR1 MDHEN and CDR2 SYDVKM. Trimming left V 3 bases short and J 0 bases short, with 8 bases between. This CDR3 has 15 residues. DNA of the CDR3: TGTGCCAGCAGTTTGGGCGGTGCGAACACCGGGGAGCTGTTTTTT. Protein sequence: CASSLGGANTGELFF.

This clonotype was seen at least ten times. The chain uses TRBV13 and TRBJ2-5; no clear D gene. V was shortened by 1 base and J by 5 bases, with 2 bases between the two germline ends. Germline assignment: CDR1 PRHDT and CDR2 FYEKMQ (reference sequence). The length of the CDR3 is 11 residues. The CDR3 loop reads CASSLVETQYF. CDR3 sequence (DNA): TGTGCCAGCAGCTTAGTGGAGACCCAGTACTTC.

This clonotype was counted ten times or more. V is TRBV7-9 and J is TRBJ2-1; D gene ambiguous. Germline V gene lookup returns CDR1 SEHNR and CDR2 FQNEAQ (reference sequence). The CDR3 is 15 residues long. Trimming stripped 5 bases from V and 6 bases from J, with 17 bases between. DNA of the CDR3: TGTGCCAGCAGCAACTTTCTAGAAGGGCGCAATGAGCAGTTCTTC. Its translation is CASSNFLEGRNEQFF.

This clonotype has ten or more counts. The chain has TRBV29-1 and TRBJ2-1, with D uncertain. V was cut by 4 bases and J by 3 bases, with 10 bases left in between. Germline V gene data show CDR1 as SQVTM and CDR2 as ANQGSEA. The length of the CDR3 is 13 residues. CDR3 nucleotide sequence: TGCAGCGTTGGGACCCCGCTCTACAATGAGCAGTTCTTC. Its translation is CSVGTPLYNEQFF.

This clonotype has at least ten counts. The chain is built from TRBV12-3 or TRBV12-4 and TRBJ1-6; D is possibly TRBD1 (5 bases). Trimming took off 5 bases at V and 10 bases at J, with 18 bases between the two ends. This CDR3 has 15 amino acids. CDR3 in amino acids: CASSPSPLGRSPLHF. For the CDR3, the DNA is TGTGCCAGCAGTCCATCACCGCTGGGACGGTCACCCCTCCACTTT.

This clonotype was seen a few times. The chain couples TRBV5-5 to TRBJ2-5; 9 nucleotides match TRBD2. Germline V gene data show CDR1 as SGHKS and CDR2 as YYEKEE (reference sequence). The CDR3 totals 13 residues. V lost 4 bases and J lost 5; bases outside the gene matches: 3. The CDR3 loop reads CASSRGTSETQYF. DNA for the CDR3: TGTGCCAGCAGCCGTGGGACTAGCGAGACCCAGTACTTC.

This clonotype has ten or more counts. DNA of the CDR3: TGTGCCAGCAGCATTACAGGCATGAACACTGAAGCTTTCTTT. Protein product: CASSITGMNTEAFF. The V and J genes are TRBV7-9 and TRBJ1-1; the D gene is possibly TRBD1 (5 bases). The germline V gene has CDR1 SEHNR and CDR2 FQNEAQ (reference sequence). The CDR3 spans 14 residues. The V gene lost 5 bases and the J gene lost 0 bases, with 10 bases spanning the gap. Looking up the rest from reference TRBV7-9 and TRBJ1-1 gives the full variable domain: DTGVSQNPRHKITKRGQNVTFRCDPISEHNRLYWYRQTLGQGPEFLTYFQNEAQLEKSRLLSDRFSAERPKGSFSTLEIQRTEQGDSAMYLCASSITGMNTEAFFGQGTRLTVV.

This clonotype was seen at least ten times. This sequence joins TRBV6-4 and TRBJ2-1; 9 bases line up with TRBD2. The CDR3 loop spans 16 amino acids. V was pared by 5 bases and J by 0 bases, with 5 bases of the junction left unmatched. In germline, CDR1 is MRHNA, CDR2 SNTAGT. The CDR3 loop reads CASSSSGTNSYNEQFF. CDR3 bases: TGTGCCAGCAGTTCTAGCGGGACGAACTCCTACAATGAGCAGTTCTTC.

There are many counts of this clonotype. The rearrangement uses TRBV15 and TRBJ2-7, with D perhaps matching TRBD2 (5 bases). The CDR3 is made up of 15 amino acids. Germline-derived CDR1 and CDR2 are LNHNV and YYDKDF (reference sequence). Trimming cost V 1 base and J 0 bases, with 10 bases left between them. The CDR3 bases are TGTGCCACCAGCAGAGGTCGAGCGGACTCCTACGAGCAGTACTTC. This sequence encodes CATSRGRADSYEQYF.

This clonotype was seen at least ten times. The chain is built from TRBV5-6 and TRBJ2-1, with 11 bases fitting TRBD2. The CDR3 totals 15 residues. Looked up from germline, CDR1 is SGHDT and CDR2 is YYEEEE. The J segment lost 8 bases and the V segment lost 3 bases, leaving 7 bases of the junction unmatched. CDR3 bases: TGTGCCAGCAGCTCTATAGCGGGAGGGTCCGATGAGCAGTTCTTC. It translates to CASSSIAGGSDEQFF.

This clonotype came up many times. The rearrangement uses TRBV10-1 and TRBJ1-1, with D uncertain. The CDR3 extends over 14 amino acids. The germline gives CDR1 WNHNN, CDR2 SYGVQD (reference sequence). Trimming shortened V by 8 bases and J by 7 bases, and 20 bases separated the two germline ends. The CDR3 DNA reads as TGCGCCAGCTCGCGGACGGCCAGTGAGGGTGAAGCTTTCTTT. It is translated as CASSRTASEGEAFF.

The sample holds many counts of this clonotype. The chain combines TRBV29-1 with TRBJ2-1; the D is unclear. In germline, CDR1 is SQVTM, CDR2 ANQGSEA. The CDR3 is 14 amino acids. V lost 1 base and J 0 bases, leaving 7 bases between the germline ends. The CDR3 nucleotides are TGCAGCGTTGAAGTCCCCAGCTCCTACAATGAGCAGTTCTTC. Protein product: CSVEVPSSYNEQFF.

This clonotype was recorded many times. The chain combines TRBV10-3 with TRBJ2-7, with 9 bases fitting TRBD1. CDR1 is ENHRY and CDR2 is SYGVKD in the germline V gene. Trimming at V came to 6 bases and at J to 2 bases, leaving 5 bases not matched to a gene. The CDR3 has 14 amino acids. For the CDR3, the DNA is TGTGCCATCAGCTCCGGGACAGGGACCTACGAGCAGTACTTC. Amino acid sequence: CAISSGTGTYEQYF.

This clonotype was seen repeatedly, ten times or more. The V call is TRBV7-2, the J call TRBJ2-5; D call uncertain. Germline values: CDR1 SGHTA, CDR2 FQGNSA. The V and J ends lost 3 bases and 5 bases respectively, with 10 bases between them. The CDR3 spans 13 residues. The CDR3 is CASSFRITETQYF. CDR3 DNA: TGTGCCAGCAGCTTTAGGATAACGGAGACCCAGTACTTC.

This clonotype was seen at least ten times. The chain joins TRBV5-1 to TRBJ2-2, with TRBD2 as a possible D gene (5 bases). V was cut by 0 bases and J by 6 bases, with 9 bases left in between. From germline, CDR1 is SGHRS and CDR2 YFSETQ. The CDR3 consists of 14 residues. DNA of the CDR3: TGCGCCAGCAGCTTGGCGGGAAACCCCGGGGAGCTGTTTTTT. Amino acids: CASSLAGNPGELFF.

In its sample, this clonotype was seen many times. V and J are TRBV24-1 and TRBJ2-3; a weak D match, TRBD2 (6 bases). Trimming removed 10 bases at V and 4 bases at J, with 11 bases between. Germline lookup yields CDR1 KGHDR and CDR2 SFDVKD. The CDR3 spans 12 residues. The DNA of the CDR3 is TGTGCCACGGGAGGTGGCGCAGATACGCAGTATTTT. Translated: CATGGGADTQYF.

This clonotype was counted many times. One end of the junction does not line up with germline, which may come from a read error. This chain links TRBV20-1 with TRBJ2-1; no reliable D call. The germline CDR1 and CDR2 sequences are DFQATT and SNEGSKA (reference sequence). CDR3 size: 14 residues. The CDR3 protein is CSARGLVMMGEQFF. In DNA, the CDR3 is TGCAGTGCGAGAGGCCTAGTCATGATGGGTGAGCAGTTCTTC.

This clonotype has a count of ten or more. V is TRBV12-3 or TRBV12-4 and J is TRBJ1-5, with no clear D. This CDR3 region has 14 residues. V shed 8 bases and J shed 2 bases, with 13 bases lying between them. CDR3 coding DNA: TGTGCCAGCGCTACATGGATAGGCAATCAGCCCCAGCATTTT. This encodes CASATWIGNQPQHF.

There are many counts of this clonotype. The chain carries TRBV20-1 and TRBJ2-3; maybe TRBD2 (5 bases). Trimming left V 0 bases short and J 2 bases short, with 9 bases between. The CDR3 sequence is 14 residues long. Germline V gene data show CDR1 as DFQATT and CDR2 as SNEGSKA (reference sequence). The CDR3 region is CSARDQAVTDTQYF. The CDR3 DNA follows: TGCAGTGCTAGAGATCAAGCGGTCACAGATACGCAGTATTTT.

There are a few counts of this clonotype. CDR3 sequence (DNA): TGCAGCGTTGTGAGGGCCAGACCGAGCACAGATACGCAGTATTTT. Its protein product is CSVVRARPSTDTQYF. The chain carries TRBV29-1 and TRBJ2-3, with D perhaps matching TRBD2 (5 bases). Germline CDR1 is SQVTM and CDR2 is ANQGSEA. V shed 4 bases and J shed 0 bases, with 14 bases lying between them. The CDR3 loop spans 15 amino acids.

This rearrangement joins TRBV7-6 to TRBJ2-5; no definite D call. Germline V gives CDR1 SGHVS, CDR2 FNYEAQ. Trimming cost V 4 bases and J 4 bases, with 10 bases left between them. The CDR3 contains 13 residues. CDR3 nucleotides: TGTGCCAGCAGCTCCACTAAGGGAGAGACCCAGTACTTC. Translation: CASSSTKGETQYF. Full variable domain (outside the CDR3, taken from reference TRBV7-6 and TRBJ2-5): GAGVSQSPRYKVTKRGQDVALRCDPISGHVSLYWYRQALGQGPEFLTYFNYEAQQDKSGLPNDRFSAERPEGSISTLTIQRTEQRDSAMYRCASSSTKGETQYFGPGTRLLVL.

This clonotype was seen repeatedly, ten times or more. The chain uses TRBV25-1 and TRBJ1-2, with TRBD1 matching over 9 bases. The CDR3 has 15 residues. The J segment lost 3 bases and the V segment lost 3 bases, leaving 5 bases of the junction unmatched. Germline-derived CDR1 and CDR2 are MGHDK and SYGVNS. This CDR3 reads CASSEGTGGHYGYTF. The CDR3 bases are TGTGCCAGCAGTGAGGGTACAGGGGGCCACTATGGCTACACCTTC.

This clonotype has a count of ten or more. The rearrangement uses TRBV2 and TRBJ2-5; D may be TRBD1 (6 bases). V was shortened by 1 base and J by 5 bases, with 14 bases between the two germline ends. This CDR3 contains 15 residues. Germline V lookup: CDR1 SNHLY, CDR2 FYNNEI. The CDR3 DNA reads as TGTGCCAGCAGTGAAGACCAGGGGCCCGTCGAGACCCAGTACTTC. This sequence encodes CASSEDQGPVETQYF.

This clonotype came up many times. This chain connects TRBV6-1 to TRBJ1-2, with D unclear. This CDR3 region has 15 residues. Trimming stripped 2 bases from V and 0 bases from J, with 10 bases between. CDR1 and CDR2 from the germline V gene are MNHNS and SASEGT. CDR3 loop: CASSELWTPNYGYTF. CDR3 nucleotide sequence: TGTGCCAGCAGTGAACTCTGGACGCCTAACTATGGCTACACCTTC.

This clonotype was seen at least ten times. This chain uses TRBV7-9 with TRBJ2-7; 9 bases fit TRBD1. Germline-derived CDR1 and CDR2 are SEHNR and FQNEAQ (reference sequence). CDR3 length equals 15 residues. V lost 5 bases, J lost 4 bases, and 9 bases stayed unmatched. The CDR3 coding sequence is TGTGCCAGCAGCCCACCTGGGACAGGGACTTACGAGCAGTACTTC. Its translation is CASSPPGTGTYEQYF.

This clonotype has at least ten counts. The chain links TRBV18 to TRBJ1-5; 8 positions match TRBD1. Losses at the gene ends were 4 bases for V and 2 bases for J; bases not matched to a gene: 7. CDR1 and CDR2 (germline): KGHSH, LQKENI. This CDR3 region has 16 residues. CDR3 protein: CASSRDGQGGNQPQHF. CDR3 coding DNA: TGTGCCAGCTCACGCGACGGACAGGGCGGCAATCAGCCCCAGCATTTT.

This clonotype was found many times. The chain links TRBV20-1 to TRBJ2-7; D is perhaps TRBD1 (6 bases). V was cut by 3 bases and J by 6 bases, with 15 bases left in between. The CDR3 is made up of 13 amino acids. Germline CDR1 reads DFQATT; CDR2 reads SNEGSKA (reference sequence). The CDR3 loop reads CSARGRGEGEQYF. DNA of the CDR3: TGCAGTGCTAGGGGCAGGGGCGAGGGCGAGCAGTACTTC.

This clonotype was found many times. This rearrangement joins TRBV29-1 to TRBJ2-1; 12 positions match TRBD2. Germline assignment: CDR1 SQVTM and CDR2 ANQGSEA. The CDR3 has 14 amino acids. The CDR3 reads CTTSGGGVVNEQFF. The DNA for the CDR3 is TGCACGACTAGCGGGGGCGGTGTTGTAAATGAGCAGTTCTTC.

This clonotype was found many times. The CDR3 nucleotides read TGTGCCAGCAGTTTAGACCAATTAGCGCCTAGCACAGATACGCAGTATTTT. Its translation: CASSLDQLAPSTDTQYF. The J gene is TRBJ2-3, the V gene TRBV28; possible D gene TRBD2, 5 bases. CDR3 length: 17 residues. V gave up 2 bases and J gave up 0 bases, with 15 bases separating them. Germline CDR1 is MDHEN and CDR2 is SYDVKM.